One and the same sample provided the 15 T cell receptor beta chains below, sequenced in a study of T-cell reconstitution after alpha-beta-depleted transplantation in children. Preparation of the TCRbeta library was carried out with unique molecular identifiers. TCRdb re-called the PCR reads with MiXCR, one entry per CDR3 protein. The repertoire holds some 350,000 distinct CDR3 sequences, with about a sixth as singletons. The sample consisted of PBMCs, mostly from graft donor cells, taken 360 days after TCRalphabeta/CD19-depleted stem cell transplant. The receptors were sampled from a male patient under 10 years old who had a stem cell transplant for acute lymphoblastic leukemia, so the T cells may come from the graft donor.

This clonotype was detected only a few times. The rearrangement uses TRBV4-2 and TRBJ1-3; tentatively, D is TRBD1 (5 bases). Looked up from germline, CDR1 is LGHNA and CDR2 is YNFKEQ. The CDR3 is made up of 17 amino acids. Trimming took 0 bases from V and 0 from J, leaving 12 bases between them. The CDR3 loop reads CASSQEPGAISGNTIYF. The CDR3 DNA reads as TGTGCCAGCAGCCAAGAGCCTGGGGCGATCTCTGGAAACACCATATATTTT.

This clonotype was seen only a few times. The chain has TRBV4-2 and TRBJ2-6; D remains ambiguous. The V gene's germline CDR1 is LGHNA and CDR2 YNFKEQ. This CDR3 contains 15 residues. Trimming cost V 1 base and J 3 bases, with 7 bases left between them. The CDR3 nucleotides read TGTGCCAGCAGCCAAGGTGAAGGTGGGGCCAACGTCCTGACTTTC. Translated: CASSQGEGGANVLTF.

Many counts were recorded for this clonotype. The chain combines TRBV9 with TRBJ1-4; TRBD1 matches at 7 bases. The CDR3 covers 14 residues. J lost 6 bases, V lost 2 bases, and 4 bases had no gene match. CDR1 is SGDLS and CDR2 is YYNGEE in the germline V gene. The CDR3 DNA is TGTGCCAGCAGCGTCGACAGGGTAGATGAAAAACTGTTTTTT. It yields the protein CASSVDRVDEKLFF.

This clonotype was recorded a few times. The chain links TRBV5-1 to TRBJ2-3; no clear D gene. CDR1 SGHRS and CDR2 YFSETQ come from the germline V gene. Trimming took 4 bases from V and 2 from J, leaving 8 bases between them. CDR3 length equals 13 residues. For the CDR3, the DNA is TGCGCCAGCAGCCTGTCCTTCACAGATACGCAGTATTTT. It specifies CASSLSFTDTQYF. Drawing the rest from reference TRBV5-1 and TRBJ2-3, the complete variable domain is KAGVTQTPRYLIKTRGQQVTLSCSPISGHRSVSWYQQTPGQGLQFLFEYFSETQRNKGNFPGRFSGRQFSNSRSEMNVSTLELGDSALYLCASSLSFTDTQYFGPGTRLTVL.

This clonotype has a handful of counts. This chain joins TRBV19 and TRBJ2-7; no definite D call. Between the trimmed V and J ends, which lost 4 bases and 3 bases, there was a span of 7 bases. Per germline, CDR1 LNHDA and CDR2 SQIVND (reference sequence). The CDR3 sequence is 12 residues long. Here the CDR3 DNA reads TGTGCCAGTAGTACAAACTTCTACGAGCAGTACTTC. It encodes CASSTNFYEQYF.

This chain connects TRBV7-2 to TRBJ2-7, with D possibly TRBD2 on 6 matching bases. Germline CDR1 and CDR2: SGHTA and FQGNSA. The CDR3 runs to 17 residues. The V and J ends lost 5 bases and 0 bases respectively, with 20 bases between them. The CDR3 DNA is TGTGCCAGCAGCCGGGGGTCGGGACGGAGAAGCTCCTACGAGCAGTACTTC. Encoded protein: CASSRGSGRRSSYEQYF.

This clonotype was picked up a small number of times. The genes are TRBV9 and TRBJ2-1; TRBD2 agrees at 10 bases. Germline V CDR1 and CDR2: SGDLS, YYNGEE. The CDR3 runs 15 residues. The V and J ends lost 3 bases and 8 bases, in that order; junction bases with no gene match: 8. The CDR3 coding sequence is TGTGCCAGCAGCGAAAGCGGGAGGGCCGAATATGAGCAGTTCTTC. Translating gives CASSESGRAEYEQFF.

This clonotype has a handful of counts. This chain links TRBV27 with TRBJ2-2, with a tentative D call TRBD2 (6 bases). Trimming shortened V by 5 bases and J by 1 base, and 8 bases separated the two germline ends. Germline CDR1 and CDR2: MNHEY and SMNVEV (reference sequence). The CDR3 is 14 residues long. The CDR3 loop reads CASSAGRNTGELFF. The CDR3 DNA follows: TGTGCCAGCAGTGCCGGGAGGAACACCGGGGAGCTGTTTTTT.

The rearrangement links TRBV12-3 or TRBV12-4 to TRBJ2-1, with no clear D. Between the trimmed V and J ends, which lost 6 bases and 6 bases, there was a span of 15 bases. The CDR3 loop spans 14 amino acids. The CDR3: CASRAYLDLNEQFF. The CDR3 DNA follows: TGTGCCAGCAGGGCGTATCTAGACCTCAATGAGCAGTTCTTC.

V gene TRBV28 combines with J gene TRBJ2-1; 9 bases agree with TRBD1. CDR3 length: 15 amino acids. The V gene's germline CDR1 is MDHEN and CDR2 SYDVKM. V was pared by 5 bases and J by 6 bases, with 8 bases of the junction left unmatched. The CDR3 DNA reads TGTGCCAGCAGTCGACGGACAGGGGCCTTCAATGAGCAGTTCTTC. Residues: CASSRRTGAFNEQFF.

This clonotype was detected many times. CDR3: CASSPGQAYEQYF. The CDR3 coding sequence is TGTGCCAGCAGTCCAGGGCAGGCGTACGAGCAGTACTTC. The rearrangement joins TRBV12-3 or TRBV12-4 to TRBJ2-7; maybe TRBD1 (5 bases). The ends were cut back, 5 bases at V and 4 bases at J, with 12 bases in the middle. This CDR3 spans 13 amino acids.

The sample holds a few counts of this clonotype. The chain recombines TRBV2 with TRBJ2-3, with 8 positions matching TRBD1. The CDR3 length is 17 residues. Germline CDR1 SNHLY, CDR2 FYNNEI. The trim removed 10 bases at V and 2 bases at J, leaving 17 bases unmatched. The CDR3 sequence: CATIVPDRGIYTDTQYF. For the CDR3, the DNA is TGTGCCACCATCGTCCCCGACAGGGGAATTTACACAGATACGCAGTATTTT.

The rearrangement links TRBV7-2 to TRBJ2-1; 9 positions match TRBD1. CDR1 SGHTA and CDR2 FQGNSA come from the germline V gene. The CDR3 is made up of 16 amino acids. With V trimmed by 1 base and J by 0 bases, 1 base remained unmatched. The CDR3, as DNA: TGTGCCAGCAGCTTAGTGACAGGGGGCTCCTACAATGAGCAGTTCTTC. Translated: CASSLVTGGSYNEQFF.

This clonotype was detected only a few times. This chain uses TRBV4-1 with TRBJ2-7, with no clear D. Germline V gene data show CDR1 as MGHRA and CDR2 as YSYEKL. Trimming removed 0 bases from V and 0 bases from J, with 15 bases in between. CDR3 length equals 17 residues. The CDR3 DNA reads as TGCGCCAGCAGCCAAGATCAGCAGACTCTAAGCTCCTACGAGCAGTACTTC. It specifies CASSQDQQTLSSYEQYF.

The J gene is TRBJ2-5, the V gene TRBV12-3 or TRBV12-4; D is unclear. The CDR3 contains 13 residues. Trimming took 6 bases from V and 2 from J, leaving 10 bases between them. This CDR3 reads CASSQTPQETQYF. The CDR3 coding sequence is TGTGCCAGCAGCCAAACACCACAAGAGACCCAGTACTTC.